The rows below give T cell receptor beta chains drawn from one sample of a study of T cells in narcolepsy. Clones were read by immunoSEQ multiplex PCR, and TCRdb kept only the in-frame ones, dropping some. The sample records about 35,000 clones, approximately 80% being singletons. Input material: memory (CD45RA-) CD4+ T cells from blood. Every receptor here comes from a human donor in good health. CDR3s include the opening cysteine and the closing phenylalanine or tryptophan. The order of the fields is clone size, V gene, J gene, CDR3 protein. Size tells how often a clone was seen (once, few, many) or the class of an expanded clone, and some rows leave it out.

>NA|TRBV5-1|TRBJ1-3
CASSLDFNSGNTIYF
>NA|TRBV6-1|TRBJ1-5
CASTGDRPYQPQHF
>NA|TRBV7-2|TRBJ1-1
CASSLDTVGDTEAFF
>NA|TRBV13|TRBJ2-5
CASSLTVGGPETQYF
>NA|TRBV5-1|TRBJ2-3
CASSLGTSGTTSDTQYF
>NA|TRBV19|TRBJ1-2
CASSKYRVDYTF
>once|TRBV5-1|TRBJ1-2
CASSQPTGFDYGYTF
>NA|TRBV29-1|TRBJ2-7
CSVGQGGNYEQYF
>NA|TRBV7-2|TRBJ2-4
CASSPPGTGGNIQYF
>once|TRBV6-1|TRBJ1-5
CASSEGQRGQPQHF
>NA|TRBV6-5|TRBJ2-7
CASSERQGKQYF
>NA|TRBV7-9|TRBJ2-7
CASSSAGTGGYEQYF
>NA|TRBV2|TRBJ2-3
CASSNPGQQSTDTQYF
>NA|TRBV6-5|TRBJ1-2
CASSDLQGAEGYTF
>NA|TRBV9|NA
CASSARDARSYEQYF
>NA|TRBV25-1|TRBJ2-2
CASRDPGQGNTGELFF
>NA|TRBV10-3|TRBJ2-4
CAISESAGGDIQYF
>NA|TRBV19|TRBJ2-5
CASSIRAGGYQETQYF
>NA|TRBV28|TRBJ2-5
CASTMDRRETQYF
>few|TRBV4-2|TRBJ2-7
CASSQGSGGEQYF
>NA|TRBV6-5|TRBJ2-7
CASSYSTRGGSYEQYF
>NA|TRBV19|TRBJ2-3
CASRRGGDTDTQYF
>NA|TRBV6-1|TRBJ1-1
CASRRQGRDTEAFF